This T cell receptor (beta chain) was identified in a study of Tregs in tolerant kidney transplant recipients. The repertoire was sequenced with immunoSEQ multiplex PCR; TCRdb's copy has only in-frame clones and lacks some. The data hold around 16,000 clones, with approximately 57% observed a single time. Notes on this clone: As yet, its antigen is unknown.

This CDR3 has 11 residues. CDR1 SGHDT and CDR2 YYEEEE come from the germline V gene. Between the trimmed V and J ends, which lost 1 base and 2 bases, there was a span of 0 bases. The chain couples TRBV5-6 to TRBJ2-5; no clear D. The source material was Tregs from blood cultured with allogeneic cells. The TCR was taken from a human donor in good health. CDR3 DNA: TGTGCCAGCAGCTTGCAAGAGACCCAGTACTTC. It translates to CASSLQETQYF.